A single sample is the source of the 10 T cell receptor beta chains below, sequenced in a study of tumor and adjacent non-tumor tissue in lung cancer. This sample's RNA came from whole unsorted tissue. A modified ARM-PCR protocol with three rounds of nested PCR amplified TCRbeta. MiXCR, run by TCRdb on the multiplex PCR reads, gives a single entry per CDR3 protein. The sample has over 130,000 distinct CDR3 sequences, roughly 66% seen once; the top ten hold approximately 18%. The specimen sequenced was lung tumor tissue. These receptors were taken from a man aged 55-75 years with small cell lung cancer.

This clonotype has ten or more counts. The chain uses TRBV29-1 and TRBJ2-1; D remains unclear. Between the trimmed V and J ends, which lost 1 base and 3 bases, there was a span of 19 bases. Germline V gene data show CDR1 as SQVTM and CDR2 as ANQGSEA. This CDR3 is 17 amino acids long. Written as DNA, the CDR3 is TGCAGCGTTGAAGTCCACTTGCGGCTTGGATACTACAATGAGCAGTTCTTC. Translation: CSVEVHLRLGYYNEQFF.

This rearrangement joins TRBV20-1 to TRBJ1-1; possibly TRBD1 for D (5 bases). Germline values: CDR1 DFQATT, CDR2 SNEGSKA (reference sequence). V shed 8 bases and J shed 6 bases, with 31 bases lying between them. The CDR3 is 17 amino acids. CDR3 sequence (DNA): TGCAGTACGGCTTCGCCAGGGCTTTACTCGCCGGGCGCTGAAGCTTTCTTT. Translated: CSTASPGLYSPGAEAFF.

Notes on this clonotype: Given a much more abundant clone one base away, this may be a read error. The rearrangement joins TRBV29-1 to TRBJ2-1; possibly TRBD1 for D (6 bases). Germline values: CDR1 SQVTM, CDR2 ANQGSEA. The CDR3 is 14 residues long. CDR3 residues: CSVSRNRARNGQFF. Here the CDR3 DNA reads TGCAGCGTGTCCCGGAACAGGGCTAGAAATGGGCAGTTCTTC.

This clonotype was recorded at least ten times. One end of the junction varies from germline; a read error may be responsible. This chain uses TRBV13 with TRBJ2-4; D is ambiguous. The CDR3 extends over 11 amino acids. Germline lookup yields CDR1 PRHDT and CDR2 FYEKMQ (reference sequence). The CDR3: CASSSGPLLDF. Written as DNA, the CDR3 is TGTGCCAGCAGCTCCGGACCTTTACTGGACTTC.

Only a few counts were recorded for this clonotype. The rearrangement links TRBV5-4 to TRBJ1-6; D remains unclear. The CDR3 length is 14 residues. Trimming removed 4 bases at V and 13 bases at J, with 18 bases between. Germline CDR1 and CDR2: SGHNT and YYREEE (reference sequence). The CDR3 region has the DNA TGTGCCAGCAGCCCTGACATGGGAAGATTCCCCCTCCACTTT. It encodes CASSPDMGRFPLHF.

About this clonotype: Given a much more abundant clone one base away, this may be a read error. V and J are TRBV6-1 and TRBJ1-4; D is unclear. The V gene's germline CDR1 is MNHNS and CDR2 SASEGT. CDR3 length: 13 residues. Here the CDR3 reads CDSWAGFWEKLFF. The DNA of the CDR3 is TGTGACAGCTGGGCAGGTTTTTGGGAAAAACTGTTTTTT.

This clonotype was counted between two and nine times. This rearrangement joins TRBV12-3 or TRBV12-4 to TRBJ2-3, with 13 bases fitting TRBD2. This CDR3 comprises 16 residues. The ends lost 6 bases at V and 3 bases at J; junction bases unmatched: 6. The CDR3 sequence: CASSLGLAGETDTQYF. The CDR3 nucleotides read TGTGCCAGCAGCCTCGGACTAGCGGGAGAGACAGATACGCAGTATTTT.

This chain joins TRBV20-1 and TRBJ1-4; D is perhaps TRBD1 (5 bases). From germline, CDR1 is DFQATT and CDR2 SNEGSKA (reference sequence). Trimming pared 3 bases from V and 6 bases from J, leaving 14 bases between. The CDR3 covers 14 residues. The CDR3 spells CSASIWGGDEKLFF. The CDR3 nucleotides are TGCAGTGCTAGTATCTGGGGCGGGGATGAAAAACTGTTTTTT.

A few counts support this clonotype. Given a much more abundant clone one base away, this may be a read error. The chain uses TRBV29-1 and TRBJ1-5; D not resolved. Germline CDR1 reads SQVTM; CDR2 reads ANQGSEA. The CDR3 has 13 residues. V was cut by 4 bases and J by 1 base, with 8 bases left in between. Here the CDR3 reads CSVAGDSNQPQHF. For the CDR3, the DNA is TGCAGCGTTGCCGGCGACAGCAATCAGCCCCAGCATTTT.

This clonotype has only a few counts. CDR3 residues: CSVQLAERDTDTQYF. CDR3 nucleotide sequence: TGCAGCGTTCAGCTAGCGGAGAGGGACACAGATACGCAGTATTTT. This sequence joins TRBV29-1 and TRBJ2-3, with 7 bases matching TRBD2. Trimming removed 5 bases from V and 2 bases from J; junction bases left unmatched: 10. Looked up from germline, CDR1 is SQVTM and CDR2 is ANQGSEA. The CDR3 has 15 residues.